The clone carrying this T cell receptor (beta chain) was observed many times. The CDR3 sequence is 15 residues long. Germline CDR1 is DFQATT and CDR2 is SNEGSKA (reference sequence). V shed 3 bases and J 0 bases; nucleotides not matched to a gene: 0. Unique molecular identifiers were incorporated during preparation of the TCRbeta library. Each CDR3 protein is one row after TCRdb ran MiXCR on the PCR reads. The repertoire holds 150,000 to 200,000 distinct CDR3 sequences, with around 10% as singletons. The record originates from a study of T-cell reconstitution after alpha-beta-depleted transplantation in children.

The chain uses TRBV20-1 and TRBJ2-1; TRBD2 aligns across 12 bases. This clonotype was sampled from a boy between 2 and 10 years old with acute myeloid leukemia, due to receive a stem cell transplant. The source was PBMCs, collected before TCRalphabeta/CD19-depleted stem cell transplant. The CDR3 nucleotides read TGCAGTGCTAGGGGACTAGCGGGCTCCTACAATGAGCAGTTCTTC. It translates to CSARGLAGSYNEQFF.